This T cell receptor (beta chain) was observed in a study of blood T cell repertoires in COVID-19. Generated by immunoSEQ multiplex PCR, the TCRdb table keeps only in-frame clones and is missing some. The data hold about 180,000 clones, with about 80% observed a single time. The trim removed 4 bases at V and 9 bases at J, leaving 5 bases unmatched. The V gene's germline CDR1 is MGHRA and CDR2 YSYEKL. The CDR3 extends over 15 amino acids. The chain couples TRBV4-1 to TRBJ2-1; TRBD2 matches at 14 bases. The sample taken for sequencing was peripheral blood. The sequence derives from a man in his 70s with active or convalescent COVID-19. CDR3 coding DNA: TGCGCCAGCAGCCGTCTGGGACTAGCGGGAGCTGAGCAGTTCTTC. This gives the protein CASSRLGLAGAEQFF.